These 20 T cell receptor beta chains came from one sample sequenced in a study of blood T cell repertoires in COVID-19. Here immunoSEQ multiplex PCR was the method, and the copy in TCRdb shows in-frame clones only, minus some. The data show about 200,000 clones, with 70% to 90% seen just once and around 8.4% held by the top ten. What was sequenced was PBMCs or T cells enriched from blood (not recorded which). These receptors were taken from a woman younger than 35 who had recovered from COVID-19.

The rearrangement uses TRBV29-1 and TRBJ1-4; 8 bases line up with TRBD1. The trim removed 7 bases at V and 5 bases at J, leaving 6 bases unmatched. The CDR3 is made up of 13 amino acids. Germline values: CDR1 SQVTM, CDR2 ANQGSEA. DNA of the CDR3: TGCAGCGCCCTGACAGGGGTAAATGAAAAACTGTTTTTT. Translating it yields CSALTGVNEKLFF. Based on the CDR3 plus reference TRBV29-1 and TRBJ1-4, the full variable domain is SAVISQKPSRDICQRGTSLTIQCQVDSQVTMMFWYRQQPGQSLTLIATANQGSEATYESGFVIDKFPISRPNLTFSTLTVSNMSPEDSSIYLCSALTGVNEKLFFGSGTQLSVL.

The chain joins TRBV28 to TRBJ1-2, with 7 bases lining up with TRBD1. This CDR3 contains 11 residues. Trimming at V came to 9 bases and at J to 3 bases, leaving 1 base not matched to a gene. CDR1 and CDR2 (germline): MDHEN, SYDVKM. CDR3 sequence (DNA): TGTGCCAGTGGGACAGACTATGGCTACACCTTC. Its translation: CASGTDYGYTF.

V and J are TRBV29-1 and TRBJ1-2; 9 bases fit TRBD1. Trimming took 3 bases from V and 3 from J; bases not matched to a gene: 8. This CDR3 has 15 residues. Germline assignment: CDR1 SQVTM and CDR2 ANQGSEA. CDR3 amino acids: CSVEFLGQGDYGYTF. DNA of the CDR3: TGCAGCGTTGAGTTTTTGGGACAGGGAGACTATGGCTACACCTTC.

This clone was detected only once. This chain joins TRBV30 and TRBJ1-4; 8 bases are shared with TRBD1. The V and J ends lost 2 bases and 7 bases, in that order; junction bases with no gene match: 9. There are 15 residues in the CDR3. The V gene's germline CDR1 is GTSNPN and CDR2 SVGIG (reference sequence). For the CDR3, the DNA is TGTGCCTGGAGTCTCAGGGGGCTCAAAACTGAAAAACTGTTTTTT. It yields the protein CAWSLRGLKTEKLFF.

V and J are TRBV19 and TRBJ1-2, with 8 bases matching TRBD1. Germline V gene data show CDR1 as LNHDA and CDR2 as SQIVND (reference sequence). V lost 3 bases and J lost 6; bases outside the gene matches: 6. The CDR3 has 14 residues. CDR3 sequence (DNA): TGTGCCAGTAGTATCCCCCAGGGGGCTGATGGCTACACCTTC. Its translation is CASSIPQGADGYTF.

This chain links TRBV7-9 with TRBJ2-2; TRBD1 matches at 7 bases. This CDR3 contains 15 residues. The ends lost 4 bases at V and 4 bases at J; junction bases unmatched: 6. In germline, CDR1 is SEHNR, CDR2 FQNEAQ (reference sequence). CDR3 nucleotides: TGTGCCAGCAGCTCCCGGGACAGCTTCACCGGGGAGCTGTTTTTT. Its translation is CASSSRDSFTGELFF. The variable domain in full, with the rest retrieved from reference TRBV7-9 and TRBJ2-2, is DTGVSQNPRHKITKRGQNVTFRCDPISEHNRLYWYRQTLGQGPEFLTYFQNEAQLEKSRLLSDRFSAERPKGSFSTLEIQRTEQGDSAMYLCASSSRDSFTGELFFGEGSRLTVL.

The CDR3 protein is CASSHAAGGHMNTEAFF. The CDR3 DNA is TGTGCCAGCAGTCACGCCGCAGGGGGCCACATGAACACTGAAGCTTTCTTT. The chain has TRBV28 and TRBJ1-1, with 8 positions matching TRBD1. This CDR3 is 17 amino acids long. V was pared by 5 bases and J by 0 bases, with 11 bases of the junction left unmatched. The germline CDR1 and CDR2 sequences are MDHEN and SYDVKM.

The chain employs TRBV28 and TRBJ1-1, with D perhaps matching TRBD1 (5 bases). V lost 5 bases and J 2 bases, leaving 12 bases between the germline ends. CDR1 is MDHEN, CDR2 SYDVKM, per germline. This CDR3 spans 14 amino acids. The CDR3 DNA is TGTGCCAGCAGTATGGGGGGGAGCAACACTGAAGCTTTCTTT. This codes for CASSMGGSNTEAFF.

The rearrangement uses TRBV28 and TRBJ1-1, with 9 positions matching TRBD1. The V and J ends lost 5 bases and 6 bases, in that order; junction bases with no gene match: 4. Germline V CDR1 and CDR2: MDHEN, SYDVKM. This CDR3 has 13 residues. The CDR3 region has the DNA TGTGCCAGCAGTATGGGACAGGGCGCTGAAGCTTTCTTT. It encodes CASSMGQGAEAFF.

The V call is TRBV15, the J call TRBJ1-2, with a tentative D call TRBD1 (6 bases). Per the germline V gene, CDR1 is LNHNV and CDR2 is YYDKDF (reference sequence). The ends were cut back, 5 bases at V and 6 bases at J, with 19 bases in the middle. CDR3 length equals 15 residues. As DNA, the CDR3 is TGTGCCACCAGCGGGGGGGGCAGGCCCCGAGATGGCTACACCTTC. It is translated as CATSGGGRPRDGYTF.

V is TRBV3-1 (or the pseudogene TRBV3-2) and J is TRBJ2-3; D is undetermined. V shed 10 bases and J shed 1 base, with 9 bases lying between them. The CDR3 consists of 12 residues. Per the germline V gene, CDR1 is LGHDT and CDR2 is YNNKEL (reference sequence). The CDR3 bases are TGTGCCACCGCGCAGGGCACAGATACGCAGTATTTT. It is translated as CATAQGTDTQYF.

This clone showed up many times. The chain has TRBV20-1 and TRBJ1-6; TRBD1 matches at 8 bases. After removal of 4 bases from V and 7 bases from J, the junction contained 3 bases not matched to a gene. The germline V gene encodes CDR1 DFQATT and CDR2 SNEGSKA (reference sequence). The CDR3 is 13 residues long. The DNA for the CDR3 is TGCAGTGCTATTGACAGGGGAAATTCACCCCTCCACTTT. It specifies CSAIDRGNSPLHF.

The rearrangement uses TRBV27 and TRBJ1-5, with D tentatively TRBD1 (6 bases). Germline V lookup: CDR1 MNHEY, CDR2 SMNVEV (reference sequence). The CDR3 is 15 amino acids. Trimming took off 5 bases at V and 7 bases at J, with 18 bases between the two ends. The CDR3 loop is CASSPATGYRQPQHF. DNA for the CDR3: TGTGCCAGCAGTCCCGCAACAGGGTATCGGCAGCCCCAGCATTTT.

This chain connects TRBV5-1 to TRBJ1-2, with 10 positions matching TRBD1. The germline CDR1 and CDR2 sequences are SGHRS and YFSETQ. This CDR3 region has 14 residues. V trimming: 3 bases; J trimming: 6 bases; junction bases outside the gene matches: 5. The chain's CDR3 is CASSWTGTGDGYTF. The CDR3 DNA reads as TGCGCCAGCAGCTGGACTGGGACAGGGGATGGCTACACCTTC.

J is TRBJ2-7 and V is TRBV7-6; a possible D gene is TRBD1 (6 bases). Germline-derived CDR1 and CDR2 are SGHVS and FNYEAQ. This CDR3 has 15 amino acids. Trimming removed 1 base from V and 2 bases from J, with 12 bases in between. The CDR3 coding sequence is TGTGCCAGCAGCTTAGGGCAGGGGCTACCCTACGAGCAGTACTTC. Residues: CASSLGQGLPYEQYF.

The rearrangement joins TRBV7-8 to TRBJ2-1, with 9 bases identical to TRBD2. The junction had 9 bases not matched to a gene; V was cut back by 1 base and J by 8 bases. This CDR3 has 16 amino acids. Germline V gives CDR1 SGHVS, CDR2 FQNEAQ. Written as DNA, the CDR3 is TGTGCCAGCAGCTTAGGTCTAGCGGGGATTGGGGATGAGCAGTTCTTC. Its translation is CASSLGLAGIGDEQFF.

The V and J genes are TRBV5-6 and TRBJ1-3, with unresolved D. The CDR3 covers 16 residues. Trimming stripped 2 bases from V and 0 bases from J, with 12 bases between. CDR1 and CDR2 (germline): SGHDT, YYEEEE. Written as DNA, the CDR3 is TGTGCCAGCAGCTTAGGGAGGCGGTTCTCTGGAAACACCATATATTTT. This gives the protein CASSLGRRFSGNTIYF.

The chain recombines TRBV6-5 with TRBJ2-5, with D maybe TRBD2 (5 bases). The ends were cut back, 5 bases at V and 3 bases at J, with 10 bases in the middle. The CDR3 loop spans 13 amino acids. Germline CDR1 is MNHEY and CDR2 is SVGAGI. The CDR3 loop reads CASSQRGKETQYF. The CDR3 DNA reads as TGTGCCAGCAGTCAACGGGGAAAAGAGACCCAGTACTTC.

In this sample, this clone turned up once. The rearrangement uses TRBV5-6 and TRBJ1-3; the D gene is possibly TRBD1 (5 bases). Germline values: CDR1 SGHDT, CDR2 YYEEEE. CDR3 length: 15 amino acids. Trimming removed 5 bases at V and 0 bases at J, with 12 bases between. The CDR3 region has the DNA TGTGCCAGCAGTTATGACAGAAACTCTGGAAACACCATATATTTT. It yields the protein CASSYDRNSGNTIYF. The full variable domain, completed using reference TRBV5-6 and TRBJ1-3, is DAGVTQSPTHLIKTRGQQVTLRCSPKSGHDTVSWYQQALGQGPQFIFQYYEEEERQRGNFPDRFSGHQFPNYSSELNVNALLLGDSALYLCASSYDRNSGNTIYFGEGSWLTVV.

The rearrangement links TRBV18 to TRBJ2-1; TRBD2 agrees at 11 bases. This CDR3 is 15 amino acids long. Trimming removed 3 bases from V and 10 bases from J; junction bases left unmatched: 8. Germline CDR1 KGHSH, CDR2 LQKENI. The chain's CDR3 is CASSPSTSGVGEQFF. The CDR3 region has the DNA TGTGCCAGCTCACCGTCGACTAGCGGGGTAGGAGAGCAGTTCTTC.